The present TCR beta chain was sequenced within a study of shared clonotypes between healthy human individuals. On sorted subsets, replicate PCRs used approximately 190 ng DNA, or 30,000 or so T cell genomes. Assay used: immunoSEQ multiplex PCR; TCRdb lists only in-frame clones, some missing. Among about 120,000 clones listed, approximately 70% were seen once. This clonotype was sampled from a woman in her 30s in good health. Sequencing was carried out using memory CD8+ T cells sorted from blood. Stated subset: CD45RO+ cells pooled with CCR7-negative TemRA cells.

The CDR3 DNA reads TGTGCCAGCAGCGGGGGGGGACAGTTCCCTTACGAGCAGTACTTC. The encoded protein is CASSGGGQFPYEQYF. The chain recombines TRBV21-1 with TRBJ2-7. TRBV21-1 is annotated as a pseudogene. This CDR3 has 15 amino acids.